This paragraph covers one TCR beta chain sequence. Its matching antigen is unknown. This entry is derived from a study of shared clonotypes between healthy human individuals. Study in general: Serving as donors were two women and a few men, whose ages spanned 18 to 49. Per donor, three plates held CD4 naive cells, three held CD4 memory, two held CD8 naive and one held CD8 memory. Whole-study findings and limits: Among the subsets, naive ones generally showed larger estimated richness than memory ones. The naive CD4 repertoires of several donors were compared, and approximately 5.3% of clonotypes were shared.

The V end was cut by 5 bases, the J end by 8 bases, with 15 bases between. Germline lookup yields CDR1 SGHVS and CDR2 FQNEAQ. The CDR3 consists of 14 residues. Profiling relied on immunoSEQ multiplex PCR, and the TCRdb table lists in-frame clones only, not all of them. The sample has roughly 890,000 clones; 92% are singletons. Naive CD8 cells lacked CD45RO, underwent positive selection for CCR7 and left out terminally differentiated effector memory CD45RA+ cells. The chain has TRBV7-8 and TRBJ1-4; D not certain. The TCR sequence derives from a man aged 25 to 40 in good health. Sequencing was carried out using naive CD8+ T cells sorted from blood. The CDR3: CASSPIDRLEKLFF. DNA for the CDR3: TGTGCCAGCAGCCCGATAGACCGTTTGGAAAAACTGTTTTTT.